The clone carrying this T cell receptor (beta chain) was seen a handful of times. Its antigen is not known. TCRdb reprocessed the RT-PCR reads with MiXCR, giving one entry per CDR3 protein. There are hundreds of thousands of distinct CDR3 sequences in the sample; about 15% occur only once, and 7.5% to 9% lies in the top ten. The data were obtained in a study of response to subunit inactivated influenza vaccine. Whole-study findings and limits: Each seasonal flu vaccination may recruit only limited new T cells, authors suggested.

The CDR3 is 16 residues long. Trimming left V 0 bases short and J 3 bases short, with 14 bases between. The genes are TRBV12-3 or TRBV12-4 and TRBJ2-5, with D possibly being TRBD1 or TRBD2 (5 bases each). The sample consisted of PBMCs from blood, taken around two weeks before vaccination. This TCR was recovered from a man aged 50-59 years who received an inactivated influenza vaccine. DNA for the CDR3: TGTGCCAGCAGTTTAGCGACGAGGGGCCTGGAAGAGACCCAGTACTTC. Amino acid sequence: CASSLATRGLEETQYF.